The sample holds one count of the clone carrying this TCR beta chain. The antigen remains undetermined. The data are from a study of cytomegalovirus exposure and HLA in healthy donors. For the study at large: Roughly 85 million unique TCRs from HLA-typed donors made up an early data release. Study observations and caveats: A later analysis showed HLA-associated TCR beta chains outstripping equally common others in clonal expansion. Previously analyzed data showed that most TCR beta V segments were productive at a frequency of about 87% or about 30%. In terms of immune exposure information, only CMV serostatus was available.

Germline CDR1 MDHEN, CDR2 SYDVKM. V gave up 5 bases and J gave up 0 bases, with 13 bases separating them. CDR3 length equals 15 residues. This PCR relied on a set of 60 Vbeta primers and 13 Jbeta primers. Assay used: immunoSEQ multiplex PCR; TCRdb lists only in-frame clones, some missing. The sample lists approximately 150,000 clones, 87% occurring once. This TCR was recovered from a woman in her thirties in good health and CMV-seronegative. The chain employs TRBV28 and TRBJ1-1, with a possible D match to TRBD1 (5 bases). Sample: PBMCs. Here the CDR3 DNA reads TGTGCCAGCAGTCCTACCCAGGACATGAACACTGAAGCTTTCTTT. This encodes CASSPTQDMNTEAFF.